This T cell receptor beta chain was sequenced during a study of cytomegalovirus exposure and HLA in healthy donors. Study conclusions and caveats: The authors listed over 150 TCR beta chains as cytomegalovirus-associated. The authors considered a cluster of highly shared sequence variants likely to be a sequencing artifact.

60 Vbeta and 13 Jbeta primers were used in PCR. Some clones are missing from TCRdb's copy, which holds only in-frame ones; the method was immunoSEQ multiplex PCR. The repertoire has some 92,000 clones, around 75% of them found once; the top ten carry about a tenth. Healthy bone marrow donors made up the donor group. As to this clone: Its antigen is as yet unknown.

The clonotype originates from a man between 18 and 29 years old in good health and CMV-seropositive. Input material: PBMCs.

CDR3 bases: TGTGCCAGCAACCCTTACTACAGGGACAGAAACTATGGCTACACCTTC. Translated, it gives CASNPYYRDRNYGYTF. The rearrangement joins TRBV28 to TRBJ1-2, with 7 bases lining up with TRBD1. J was trimmed by 2 bases and V by 7 bases; bases with no gene match: 13. The CDR3 runs to 16 residues. Germline V lookup: CDR1 MDHEN, CDR2 SYDVKM.